This is a list of T cell receptor beta chains from one sample in a study of blood T cell repertoires in COVID-19. Assay used: immunoSEQ multiplex PCR; TCRdb lists only in-frame clones, some missing. The sample consists of roughly 100,000 clones, around 75% of them appearing once. The material sequenced was peripheral blood. These receptors originate from a human donor with acute or convalescent COVID-19. The donor label of this sample is uncertain. Both conserved end residues are part of each CDR3. D genes are given only for firm matches. Rows may omit the clone size; those that give it use once, few, many or a size class.

TRBV3-1/TRBV3-2	TRBJ1-2	NA	TRBD1	CASSPGVRTGGYGYTF	TGTGCCAGCAGCCCGGGGGTAAGGACAGGGGGATATGGCTACACCTTC
TRBV7-9	TRBJ1-2	many	NA	CASSLGARDYGYTF	TGTGCCAGCAGCTTAGGGGCCAGGGACTACGGCTACACCTTC
TRBV2	TRBJ2-2	NA	TRBD1	CASRAGTGGAGELFF	TGTGCCAGCAGAGCCGGGACAGGGGGGGCCGGGGAGCTGTTTTTT
TRBV5-1	TRBJ2-3	NA	NA	CASSLRPAFSTDTQYF	TGCGCCAGCAGCTTGAGGCCAGCGTTTAGCACAGATACGCAGTATTTT
TRBV30	TRBJ1-6	few	NA	CAWSVFQGSNSPLHF	TGTGCCTGGAGTGTTTTCCAGGGTTCGAATTCACCCCTCCACTTT
TRBV30	TRBJ1-4	NA	NA	CACGQSNEKLFF	TGTGCCTGTGGGCAGTCGAATGAAAAACTGTTTTTT
TRBV2	TRBJ2-1	NA	TRBD1	CASSGLDRVNNEQFF	TGTGCCAGCAGTGGTTTAGACAGGGTGAACAATGAGCAGTTCTTC
TRBV7-9	TRBJ1-1	NA	NA	CASSSAGAPEAFF	TGTGCCAGCAGCTCGGCAGGGGCTCCTGAAGCTTTCTTT
TRBV30	TRBJ1-1	NA	TRBD1	CAWSAQGLNTEAFF	TGTGCCTGGAGTGCACAGGGGTTGAACACTGAAGCTTTCTTT
TRBV2	TRBJ1-4	NA	TRBD1	CASSGDRDNEKLFF	TGTGCCAGCAGTGGAGACAGGGATAATGAAAAACTGTTTTTT
TRBV4-1	TRBJ1-4	NA	NA	CASSQDRRAGEGLFF	TGCGCCAGCAGCCAAGATCGCAGGGCGGGAGAAGGGCTGTTTTTT
TRBV24-1	TRBJ2-1	NA	NA	CATSDSSRDSYNEQFF	TGTGCCACCAGTGACTCCTCCAGGGACTCCTACAATGAGCAGTTCTTC
TRBV11-2	TRBJ1-1	NA	NA	CASISGTTHTEAFF	TGTGCCAGCATCTCCGGGACAACCCACACTGAAGCTTTCTTT
TRBV13	TRBJ2-3	NA	NA	CASRLTSIGTQYF	TGTGCCAGCAGACTCACGTCGATTGGTACGCAGTATTTT
TRBV4-2	TRBJ1-2	NA	TRBD1	CASSRDRGAYGYTF	TGTGCCAGCAGCCGGGACAGGGGCGCCTATGGCTACACCTTC
TRBV3-1/TRBV3-2	TRBJ2-2	NA	TRBD2	CASSQYPGGINTGELFF	TGTGCCAGCAGCCAATATCCGGGGGGGATCAACACCGGGGAGCTGTTTTTT
TRBV7-2	TRBJ2-1	NA	NA	CASSPHSGLHNEQFF	TGTGCCAGCAGTCCCCACTCGGGACTCCACAATGAGCAGTTCTTC
TRBV28	TRBJ2-2	few	TRBD1	CASTSGGARTGELFF	TGTGCCAGCACCTCAGGGGGCGCGAGGACCGGGGAGCTGTTTTTT
TRBV7-9	TRBJ1-1	NA	NA	CASSELRPNTEAFF	TGTGCCAGCAGTGAACTACGCCCGAACACTGAAGCTTTCTTT
TRBV7-9	TRBJ1-1	NA	TRBD1	CASSGTGGNTEAFF	TGTGCCAGCAGCGGGACAGGGGGGAACACTGAAGCTTTCTTT
TRBV12-3/TRBV12-4	TRBJ2-1	many	NA	CASSLLVAGEQFF	TGTGCCAGCAGTTTATTGGTAGCCGGTGAGCAGTTCTTC
TRBV11-3	TRBJ2-2	NA	TRBD1	CASSPRGTGGTGELFF	TGTGCCAGCAGCCCCCGAGGGACAGGAGGGACCGGGGAGCTGTTTTTT
TRBV18	TRBJ1-4	NA	TRBD1	CASSSGGREKLFF	TGTGCCAGCTCATCAGGGGGGCGTGAAAAACTGTTTTTT
TRBV28	TRBJ2-5	NA	TRBD2	CASSRGGQETQYF	TGTGCCAGCAGTCGGGGGGGGCAAGAGACCCAGTACTTC
TRBV6-5	TRBJ1-6	NA	NA	CASTRGTDSPLHF	TGTGCCAGCACCCGGGGAACGGATTCACCCCTCCACTTT
TRBV3-1/TRBV3-2	TRBJ2-7	medium-sized	TRBD1	CASSQEAGGPYEQYF	TGTGCCAGCAGCCAAGAGGCAGGGGGCCCCTACGAGCAGTACTTC
TRBV30	TRBJ2-5	once	TRBD1	CASRGTEKTQYF	TGTGCCTCTAGGGGGACAGAAAAGACCCAGTACTTC
TRBV11-2	TRBJ2-2	NA	NA	CASSLDLVHTGELFF	TGTGCCAGCAGCTTAGATCTTGTCCACACCGGGGAGCTGTTTTTT
TRBV29-1	TRBJ2-5	NA	NA	CSGRQNQETQYF	TGCAGCGGGCGACAGAACCAAGAGACCCAGTACTTC
TRBV2	TRBJ1-4	few	NA	CATTPQGRNEKLFF	TGTGCCACCACTCCCCAGGGGCGTAATGAAAAACTGTTTTTT
TRBV4-1	TRBJ2-7	NA	NA	CASSLKGQPSTSTSTLYEQYF	TGCGCCAGCAGCCTGAAAGGACAGCCATCCACCTCGACCTCGACGCTCTACGAGCAGTACTTC
TRBV6-1	TRBJ2-2	few	NA	CASSEQDTGELFF	TGTGCCAGCAGTGAACAGGACACCGGGGAGCTGTTTTTT
TRBV6-2/TRBV6-3	TRBJ1-3	NA	NA	CASSRTVVGNTIYF	TGTGCCAGCAGTCGCACAGTGGTGGGAAACACCATATATTTT
TRBV6-1	TRBJ1-1	NA	NA	CASSEVGAVDEAFF	TGTGCCAGCAGTGAAGTAGGGGCAGTAGACGAAGCTTTCTTT
TRBV11-2	TRBJ2-2	few	NA	CASSLDLGSTGELFF	TGTGCCAGCAGCTTAGATTTGGGGAGCACCGGGGAGCTGTTTTTT
TRBV7-8	TRBJ2-1	NA	TRBD2	CASSLNSGGTRNEQFF	TGTGCCAGCAGCTTAAATAGCGGGGGCACCCGGAATGAGCAGTTCTTC
TRBV21-1	TRBJ2-3	few	NA	CASSPTTGFTSTDTQYF	TGTGCCAGCAGCCCTACGACAGGGTTTACTAGCACAGATACGCAGTATTTT
TRBV4-1	TRBJ1-5	NA	TRBD1	CASSHLDWRQGDESNQPQHF	TGCGCCAGCAGCCACCTAGATTGGAGACAGGGTGATGAAAGCAATCAGCCCCAGCATTTT
TRBV12-3/TRBV12-4	TRBJ2-7	NA	NA	CASRRQFYEQYF	TGTGCCAGCAGACGACAGTTCTACGAGCAGTACTTC
TRBV5-1	TRBJ2-1	NA	TRBD1	CASSLLGQGYNEQFF	TGCGCCAGCAGCTTGTTGGGACAGGGGTACAATGAGCAGTTCTTC
TRBV24-1	TRBJ2-7	few	TRBD1	CATSDPGQGRNEQYF	TGTGCCACCAGTGATCCGGGACAGGGACGAAACGAGCAGTACTTC
TRBV19	TRBJ1-5	NA	TRBD1	CASSRRQGSLVQPQHF	TGTGCCAGTAGTAGGAGACAGGGGAGCCTTGTTCAGCCCCAGCATTTT
TRBV5-1	TRBJ2-3	NA	TRBD2	CASSIPLTSGGKDTQYF	TGCGCCAGCAGCATACCACTAACTAGCGGGGGGAAAGATACGCAGTATTTT
TRBV28	TRBJ1-1	few	NA	CEAGGRNTEAFF	TGCGAGGCCGGGGGGAGGAACACTGAAGCTTTCTTT
TRBV6-5	TRBJ1-6	once	TRBD1	CASIGDRDNSPLHF	TGTGCCAGCATCGGGGACAGGGATAATTCACCCCTCCACTTT
TRBV7-9	TRBJ2-1	NA	NA	CASGAPTGSNEQFF	TGTGCCAGCGGGGCCCCGACAGGCTCCAATGAGCAGTTCTTC
TRBV19	TRBJ1-1	NA	NA	CASSPEDTLNTEAFF	TGTGCCAGTAGTCCAGAGGACACCTTGAACACTGAAGCTTTCTTT
TRBV27	TRBJ2-2	NA	NA	CASTSTGYSGELFF	TGTGCCAGCACTTCTACAGGGTATAGCGGGGAGCTGTTTTTT
TRBV27	TRBJ2-7	NA	TRBD1	CASSLKQGSSYEQYF	TGTGCCAGCAGTTTAAAACAGGGGAGCTCCTACGAGCAGTACTTC